A single sample is the source of the 30 T cell receptor beta chains below, sequenced in a study of CD8+CD57+ T cells in acquired aplastic anemia. An expansion of CD8+CD57+ cells by flow cytometry had been shown in patients chosen for sequencing. CDR3 and TCR beta VDJ profiling relied on genomic DNA as the template. One entry per CDR3 protein, called by TCRdb with MiXCR from the reads. The sample carries some 200,000 distinct CDR3 sequences, roughly 50% recorded once. The sample taken for sequencing was sorted CD4+, CD8+, or CD8+CD57+ T cells (not recorded which) from PBMCs. These receptors were taken from a human donor with aplastic anemia.

Comments on this clonotype: With a much larger clone just one base away, this may be a read error. J is TRBJ1-5 and V is TRBV2; unclear D gene. Per germline, CDR1 SNHLY and CDR2 FYNNEI. The CDR3 runs 14 residues. The DNA for the CDR3 is TGTGCCAGTGGGGAGAGAACCGGCAATCAGCCCCGGCATTTT. Protein: CASGERTGNQPRHF.

This clonotype has a single count. The chain has TRBV7-3 and TRBJ2-3; 10 positions agree with TRBD2. CDR1 SGHTA and CDR2 FQGTGA come from the germline V gene. Unmatched junction bases numbered 11, after V lost 5 bases and J lost 0 bases. The CDR3 spans 18 residues. Written as DNA, the CDR3 is TGTGCCAGCAGCGGGACTAAGCGGGGGGGCTTAAGCACAGATACGCAGTATTTT. Its translation is CASSGTKRGGLSTDTQYF.

A remark on this clonotype: A much larger clone lies a single base off, so this may be a read error. J is TRBJ1-6 and V is TRBV7-2; no clear D gene. Trimming left V 3 bases short and J 4 bases short, with 10 bases between. Germline loops: CDR1 SGHTA, CDR2 FQGNSA. CDR3 length: 15 amino acids. For the CDR3, the DNA is TGTGCCAGCAGCTTGGCCGGCAGGTATAATTCACCCCTCCACTTT. It encodes CASSLAGRYNSPLHF. The full variable domain, in which reference TRBV7-2 and TRBJ1-6 provide the parts outside the CDR3, is GAGVSQSPSNKVTEKGKDVELRCDPISGHTALYWYRQSLGQGLEFLIYFQGNSAPDKSGLPSDRFSAERTGGSVSTLTIQRTQQEDSAVYLCASSLAGRYNSPLHFGNGTRLTVT.

The chain links TRBV29-1 to TRBJ2-7; D unresolved. CDR3 size: 13 residues. CDR1 and CDR2 from the germline V gene are SQVTM and ANQGSEA. V lost 7 bases to trimming and J lost 0 bases, with 13 bases between them. In DNA, the CDR3 is TGCAGCGCCACGGACGGAGCCTCCTACGAGCAGTACTTC. As protein: CSATDGASYEQYF.

This clonotype was found many times. The chain has TRBV12-3 or TRBV12-4 and TRBJ1-2; D is possibly TRBD1 (6 bases). This CDR3 is 13 amino acids long. The V end was cut by 5 bases, the J end by 8 bases, with 15 bases between. CDR3 in DNA: TGTGCCAGCAGTATGCAGGGGCAGGGCGGCTACACCTTC. Protein sequence: CASSMQGQGGYTF.

The sample holds a few counts of this clonotype. The CDR3 spells CASSQLQGGGEQFF. DNA of the CDR3: TGTGCCAGCAGCCAACTACAGGGGGGGGGTGAGCAGTTCTTC. The V and J genes are TRBV4-2 and TRBJ2-1, with D tentatively TRBD1 (8 bases). Trimming took off 2 bases at V and 9 bases at J, with 14 bases between the two ends. CDR1 is LGHNA, CDR2 YNFKEQ, per germline. The CDR3 covers 14 residues.

This chain links TRBV12-3 or TRBV12-4 with TRBJ2-3; D tentatively reads TRBD1 or TRBD2 (5 bases each). Between the trimmed V and J ends, which lost 4 bases and 3 bases, there was a span of 8 bases. This CDR3 region has 13 residues. The CDR3 DNA reads as TGTGCCAGCAGTTGGGACGAGACAGATACGCAGTATTTT. Translation gives CASSWDETDTQYF.

The rearrangement links TRBV24-1 to TRBJ1-4, with a tentative D call TRBD1 (6 bases). V was shortened by 4 bases and J by 7 bases, with 18 bases between the two germline ends. CDR1 is KGHDR, CDR2 SFDVKD, per germline. The CDR3 length is 16 residues. CDR3 sequence: CATSDLQGTHTEKLFF. In nucleotides, the CDR3 is TGTGCCACCAGTGACCTTCAGGGGACGCATACTGAAAAACTGTTTTTT.

A word on this clonotype: An end of the junction does not agree with germline; a read error may underlie this. The chain carries TRBV20-1 and TRBJ1-5; 7 bases are shared with TRBD1. Germline V CDR1 and CDR2: DFQATT, SNEGSKA (reference sequence). CDR3 length equals 13 residues. The CDR3 reads CSAREGTDQPQHF. The CDR3, as DNA: TGCAGTGCGAGAGAAGGGACAGACCAGCCCCAGCATTTT.

The rearrangement links TRBV3-1 to TRBJ1-1; 8 bases are a match to TRBD1. The CDR3 runs to 15 residues. The V gene end was trimmed by 2 bases and the J gene end by 1 base; junction bases not matched to a gene: 3. Per germline, CDR1 LGHDT and CDR2 YNNKEL (reference sequence). The CDR3 sequence is CASSQRDRRNTEAFF. The CDR3 nucleotides read TGTGCCAGCAGCCAAAGGGACAGGAGGAACACTGAAGCTTTCTTT.

On this clonotype: This may be a read error: a much more frequent sequence differs by one nucleotide. The rearrangement links TRBV6-1 to TRBJ2-2; weak D call: TRBD1 (6 bases). Germline lookup yields CDR1 MNHNS and CDR2 SASEGT. The CDR3 contains 15 residues. CDR3 loop: CVSSAGTQNTGELFF. The CDR3 DNA is TGTGTCAGCAGTGCCGGGACACAGAACACCGGGGAGCTGTTTTTT.

Many counts were recorded for this clonotype. A much larger clone lies a single base off, so this may be a read error. The chain links TRBV24-1 to TRBJ1-6; D gene unclear. CDR1 is KGHDR and CDR2 is SFDVKD in the germline V gene. The CDR3 has 13 amino acids. This chain's CDR3 is CATSRDGNSSLHF. The CDR3 DNA is TGTGCCACCAGTAGAGACGGAAATTCATCCCTCCACTTT.

This clonotype has a count of ten or more. The chain employs TRBV5-1 and TRBJ1-4; D perhaps matches TRBD1 (6 bases). V lost 2 bases, J lost 7 bases, and 15 bases lay in between. Germline CDR1 reads SGHRS; CDR2 reads YFSETQ. The CDR3 is made up of 15 amino acids. In DNA form, the CDR3 reads TGCGCCAGCAGCTTTTTGGGAGGGGGAGGTGAAAAACTGTTTTTT. Translated, it gives CASSFLGGGGEKLFF.

In the case of this clonotype: This may be a read error: a much more frequent sequence differs by one nucleotide. This sequence joins TRBV4-1 and TRBJ1-2, with D hard to call. This CDR3 is 14 amino acids long. Germline CDR1 MGHRA, CDR2 YSYEKL. CDR3 amino acids: CASSHPGLTYGHTF. In DNA, the CDR3 is TGCGCCAGCAGCCATCCCGGACTGACTTATGGCCACACCTTC.

The gene calls are TRBV14 and TRBJ1-2, with D hard to call. This CDR3 region has 13 residues. V was clipped by 4 bases and J by 4 bases, with 10 bases between them. Per germline, CDR1 SGHDN and CDR2 FVKESK. CDR3 loop: CASSLGRSYGYTF. CDR3 coding DNA: TGTGCCAGCAGCCTCGGACGTTCCTATGGCTACACCTTC.

This clonotype was observed a handful of times. The chain joins TRBV7-8 to TRBJ1-2; D remains ambiguous. CDR1 is SGHVS, CDR2 FQNEAQ, per germline. CDR3 length: 14 residues. Trimming shortened V by 1 base and J by 8 bases, and 14 bases separated the two germline ends. DNA for the CDR3: TGTGCCAGCAGCTTAGTTACAAGGGAGCTCGGCTACACCTTC. This translates into CASSLVTRELGYTF.

The sample holds many counts of this clonotype. This chain uses TRBV7-2 with TRBJ2-7, with no clear D. Looked up from germline, CDR1 is SGHTA and CDR2 is FQGNSA. This CDR3 has 15 residues. V dropped 1 base and J dropped 1 base, with 11 bases sitting between them. CDR3 nucleotides: TGTGCCAGCAGCTTAGAAGGATTCCGTTCCTACGAGCAGTACTTC. Translated, it gives CASSLEGFRSYEQYF. Full variable domain (rest looked up from reference TRBV7-2 and TRBJ2-7): GAGVSQSPSNKVTEKGKDVELRCDPISGHTALYWYRQSLGQGLEFLIYFQGNSAPDKSGLPSDRFSAERTGGSVSTLTIQRTQQEDSAVYLCASSLEGFRSYEQYFGPGTRLTVT.

J is TRBJ1-4 and V is TRBV20-1; 7 nucleotides match TRBD1. Looked up from germline, CDR1 is DFQATT and CDR2 is SNEGSKA (reference sequence). The CDR3 totals 15 residues. The trim removed 4 bases at V and 6 bases at J, leaving 11 bases unmatched. The CDR3 is CSANRNTGADEKLFF. In nucleotides, the CDR3 is TGCAGTGCTAACCGTAATACAGGGGCAGATGAAAAACTGTTTTTT.

This chain joins TRBV30 and TRBJ2-7, with 7 nucleotides matching TRBD1. Germline V gene sequence: CDR1 GTSNPN, CDR2 SVGIG (reference sequence). The CDR3 is 15 residues long. The trim removed 0 bases at V and 2 bases at J, leaving 7 bases unmatched. The CDR3 DNA follows: TGTGCCTGGAGTGTAGGGGACAGTCGTCCCTACGAGCAGTACTTC. Protein product: CAWSVGDSRPYEQYF. The entire variable domain, with the rest obtained from reference TRBV30 and TRBJ2-7, is as follows: SQTIHQWPATLVQPVGSPLSLECTVEGTSNPNLYWYRQAAGRGLQLLFYSVGIGQISSEVPQNLSASRPQDRQFILSSKKLLLSDSGFYLCAWSVGDSRPYEQYFGPGTRLTVT.

The gene calls are TRBV10-1 and TRBJ1-2, with 7 nucleotides matching TRBD1. V shed 3 bases and J 0 bases; nucleotides not matched to a gene: 1. Per germline, CDR1 WNHNN and CDR2 SYGVQD (reference sequence). The CDR3 runs to 14 residues. Here the CDR3 reads CASSETGANYGYTF. The CDR3 region has the DNA TGCGCCAGCAGTGAAACAGGGGCTAACTATGGCTACACCTTC.

This clonotype has at least ten counts. The chain carries TRBV5-4 and TRBJ2-5; a possible D gene is TRBD2 (5 bases). Germline-derived CDR1 and CDR2 are SGHNT and YYREEE (reference sequence). The CDR3 sequence is 13 residues long. V gave up 3 bases and J gave up 5 bases, with 11 bases separating them. CDR3 loop: CASSSGSAETQYF. The CDR3, as DNA: TGTGCCAGCAGCTCGGGATCGGCGGAGACCCAGTACTTC.

The chain employs TRBV25-1 and TRBJ2-7, with no clear D. CDR3 length equals 14 residues. The V end lost 3 bases, the J end lost 0 bases, and 9 bases lay between the germline ends. Per germline, CDR1 MGHDK and CDR2 SYGVNS. The CDR3 coding sequence is TGTGCCAGCAGTGAGTCCGGTAGCTCCTACGAGCAGTACTTC. Its protein product is CASSESGSSYEQYF.

Many counts were recorded for this clonotype. The chain is built from TRBV9 and TRBJ2-5; 13 bases line up with TRBD2. This CDR3 has 15 residues. Losses at the gene ends were 0 bases for V and 5 bases for J; bases not matched to a gene: 1. The V gene's germline CDR1 is SGDLS and CDR2 YYNGEE. The DNA for the CDR3 is TGTGCCAGCAGCGTAGGGACTAGCGGGGGTGAGACCCAGTACTTC. It encodes CASSVGTSGGETQYF.

The chain carries TRBV10-3 and TRBJ1-6, with TRBD1 identical over 8 bases. The CDR3 runs 17 residues. V dropped 2 bases and J dropped 3; count of bases not matched to a gene: 6. Germline CDR1 ENHRY, CDR2 SYGVKD. The CDR3 region is CAISEIPGGNYNSPLHF. CDR3 DNA: TGTGCCATCAGTGAGATTCCAGGGGGCAACTATAATTCACCCCTCCACTTT.

This clonotype was detected ten times or more. The chain is built from TRBV2 and TRBJ1-2; the D is unclear. Germline V gene lookup returns CDR1 SNHLY and CDR2 FYNNEI. V was cut by 3 bases and J by 4 bases, with 15 bases left in between. This CDR3 comprises 15 residues. CDR3 bases: TGTGCCAGCAGTGATTCCCCTGACACCCGCTATGGCTACACCTTC. Translation gives CASSDSPDTRYGYTF.

The genes are TRBV9 and TRBJ1-4; D is unresolved. This CDR3 is 17 amino acids long. The V and J ends lost 1 base and 0 bases respectively, with 13 bases between them. Germline-derived CDR1 and CDR2 are SGDLS and YYNGEE. CDR3 bases: TGTGCCAGCAGCGTAAGTGTAGGAACTGCAACTAATGAAAAACTGTTTTTT. Translating it yields CASSVSVGTATNEKLFF.

This chain connects TRBV20-1 to TRBJ2-7; the D is unclear. Germline CDR1 is DFQATT and CDR2 is SNEGSKA (reference sequence). Trimming left V 7 bases short and J 0 bases short, with 16 bases between. This CDR3 has 14 amino acids. The chain's CDR3 is CSGKTSPVSYEQYF. Written as DNA, the CDR3 is TGCAGTGGGAAGACGAGCCCCGTCTCCTACGAGCAGTACTTC.

This clonotype was recorded many times. The junction does not match germline at one end; this may be a read error. The V gene is TRBV2, the J gene TRBJ2-7; 7 bases agree with TRBD1. Germline CDR1 is SNHLY and CDR2 is FYNNEI. The CDR3 loop spans 11 amino acids. In nucleotides, the CDR3 is TGTGCCAGCAGTGAAGTTAGGACAGGTGCCTTC. It encodes CASSEVRTGAF.

The chain is built from TRBV6-5 and TRBJ2-7; D is ambiguous. The V end lost 0 bases, the J end lost 5 bases, and 11 bases lay between the germline ends. CDR1 is MNHEY and CDR2 is SVGAGI in the germline V gene. This CDR3 is 14 amino acids long. CDR3 in DNA: TGTGCCAGCAGTTACTCTAACCCGAGTGACGAGCAGTACTTC. As protein: CASSYSNPSDEQYF.

This chain uses TRBV29-1 with TRBJ2-7, with 9 bases lining up with TRBD1. Unmatched junction bases numbered 7, after V lost 4 bases and J lost 3 bases. Germline CDR1 is SQVTM and CDR2 is ANQGSEA. The CDR3 totals 14 residues. CDR3 nucleotide sequence: TGCAGCGTTGGGGCCGGGACAGGGTACTACGAGCAGTACTTC. Translation: CSVGAGTGYYEQYF.